The 25 T cell receptor beta chains presented below share a single source sample, sequenced in a study of cytomegalovirus exposure and HLA in healthy donors. Researchers ran the PCR with 60 Vbeta and 13 Jbeta primers. Here immunoSEQ multiplex PCR was the method, and the copy in TCRdb shows in-frame clones only, minus some. The sample holds roughly 110,000 clones, about two thirds seen once. Sequenced: PBMCs. The receptors were sampled from a man aged 30-40 years in good health and CMV-seropositive.

V gene TRBV29-1 combines with J gene TRBJ1-5; the D is unclear. Trimming cost V 4 bases and J 1 base, with 8 bases left between them. This CDR3 contains 13 residues. The germline CDR1 and CDR2 sequences are SQVTM and ANQGSEA. CDR3 residues: CSVGGRSNQPQHF. The CDR3 region has the DNA TGCAGCGTTGGTGGGAGAAGCAATCAGCCCCAGCATTTT.

This chain uses TRBV9 with TRBJ2-5; 9 bases align to TRBD1. V was clipped by 2 bases and J by 2 bases; unmatched bases: 4. Per the germline V gene, CDR1 is SGDLS and CDR2 is YYNGEE. The CDR3 is 15 residues long. The CDR3 nucleotides read TGTGCCAGCAGCGTGACGACAGGGGGTCAAGAGACCCAGTACTTC. Its translation: CASSVTTGGQETQYF.

The chain recombines TRBV11-3 with TRBJ2-1, with 8 bases fitting TRBD2. The CDR3 has 13 residues. CDR1 is SGHNT and CDR2 is YENEEA in the germline V gene. The J segment lost 7 bases and the V segment lost 5 bases, leaving 4 bases of the junction unmatched. CDR3 region: CASSLRLANEQFF. CDR3 DNA sequence: TGTGCCAGCAGCCTTCGACTAGCGAATGAGCAGTTCTTC.

The chain carries TRBV5-6 and TRBJ2-5; possibly TRBD2 for D (5 bases). The V end lost 6 bases, the J end lost 5 bases, and 26 bases lay between the germline ends. CDR1 and CDR2 (germline): SGHDT, YYEEEE. The CDR3 spans 17 residues. The CDR3 reads CASNPLSGMGLSETQYF. The DNA of the CDR3 is TGTGCCAGCAACCCCCTCTCCGGGATGGGTTTATCGGAGACCCAGTACTTC.

The chain is built from TRBV5-8 and TRBJ2-6, with no clear D. The CDR3 is 16 amino acids. V lost 3 bases and J 0 bases, leaving 10 bases between the germline ends. The V gene's germline CDR1 is SGHTS and CDR2 YDEGEE. This CDR3 reads CASSSGPGSGANVLTF. The CDR3 bases are TGTGCCAGCAGCTCTGGCCCAGGCTCTGGGGCCAACGTCCTGACTTTC. Complete variable domain (other parts from reference TRBV5-8 and TRBJ2-6): EAGVTQSPTHLIKTRGQQATLRCSPISGHTSVYWYQQALGLGLQFLLWYDEGEERNRGNFPPRFSGRQFPNYSSELNVNALELEDSALYLCASSSGPGSGANVLTFGAGSRLTVL.

V and J are TRBV7-2 and TRBJ1-4; 7 bases are a match to TRBD1. The CDR3 runs 15 residues. Trimming at V came to 1 base and at J to 4 bases, leaving 3 bases not matched to a gene. Germline-derived CDR1 and CDR2 are SGHTA and FQGNSA. The CDR3 DNA reads as TGTGCCAGCAGCTTAGACAGGGGCCATAATGAAAAACTGTTTTTT. Translation: CASSLDRGHNEKLFF.

The chain employs TRBV6-1 and TRBJ1-4; a possible D gene is TRBD1 (5 bases). The CDR3 runs 13 residues. Germline-derived CDR1 and CDR2 are MNHNS and SASEGT. Trimming left V 5 bases short and J 8 bases short, with 12 bases between. For the CDR3, the DNA is TGTGCCAGCAGTATTCCAGGGTCAGAAAAACTGTTTTTT. Amino acids: CASSIPGSEKLFF.

V usage is TRBV7-9 and J usage is TRBJ2-1; TRBD1 might be the D (6 bases). V was shortened by 3 bases and J by 8 bases, with 14 bases between the two germline ends. Germline CDR1 and CDR2: SEHNR and FQNEAQ (reference sequence). The length of the CDR3 is 14 residues. The CDR3 reads CASSFEGVVDEQFF. CDR3 bases: TGTGCCAGCAGCTTTGAGGGGGTTGTCGATGAGCAGTTCTTC.

V gene TRBV19 combines with J gene TRBJ2-5; no reliable D call. V was pared by 2 bases and J by 1 base, with 5 bases between. This CDR3 has 13 residues. CDR1 is LNHDA, CDR2 SQIVND, per germline (reference sequence). In DNA form, the CDR3 reads TGTGCCAGTAGTATATCCTCCCAAGAGACCCAGTACTTC. Translation gives CASSISSQETQYF.

A word on this clone: Other DNA sequences in the same sample also yield this CDR3. The CDR3 nucleotides read TGTGCCAGCAGCGTGTACGACAGCGTCGTGGGCGAAGCTTTCTTT. Translating gives CASSVYDSVVGEAFF. V is TRBV6-1 and J is TRBJ1-1; a possible D gene is TRBD1 (5 bases). Trimming took 6 bases from V and 8 from J, leaving 22 bases between them. In germline, CDR1 is MNHNS, CDR2 SASEGT. CDR3 length equals 15 residues.

The CDR3, as DNA: TGTGCCAGCAGCACACAGAAATTAGATGAGCAGTTCTTC. It yields the protein CASSTQKLDEQFF. The chain is built from TRBV28 and TRBJ2-1; D remains unclear. V lost 6 bases and J 8 bases, leaving 14 bases between the germline ends. Germline V lookup: CDR1 MDHEN, CDR2 SYDVKM. CDR3 size: 13 residues.

The CDR3 loop reads CAWTSGQGRGYTF. The CDR3 nucleotides read TGTGCCTGGACTTCGGGACAGGGAAGGGGCTACACCTTC. The chain recombines TRBV30 with TRBJ1-2; 9 bases line up with TRBD1. The CDR3 length is 13 residues. V was pared by 4 bases and J by 8 bases, with 8 bases of the junction left unmatched. Germline CDR1 reads GTSNPN; CDR2 reads SVGIG (reference sequence).

The V gene is TRBV30, the J gene TRBJ1-1; 7 nucleotides line up with TRBD1. The CDR3 is 13 residues long. The germline V gene encodes CDR1 GTSNPN and CDR2 SVGIG (reference sequence). Trimming took 2 bases from V and 8 from J; bases not matched to a gene: 8. This chain's CDR3 is CAWSPGTGVEAFF. In DNA form, the CDR3 reads TGTGCCTGGAGTCCCGGAACAGGGGTCGAAGCTTTCTTT.

V gene TRBV7-3 combines with J gene TRBJ2-5; tentatively, D is TRBD1 (6 bases). Trimming cost V 4 bases and J 5 bases, with 11 bases left between them. Germline assignment: CDR1 SGHTA and CDR2 FQGTGA. This CDR3 is 13 amino acids long. CDR3 amino acids: CASSWDKRETQYF. CDR3 sequence (DNA): TGTGCCAGCAGCTGGGACAAGCGGGAGACCCAGTACTTC. Supplemented by reference TRBV7-3 and TRBJ2-5, the full variable domain reads GAGVSQTPSNKVTEKGKYVELRCDPISGHTALYWYRQSLGQGPEFLIYFQGTGAADDSGLPNDRFFAVRPEGSVSTLKIQRTERGDSAVYLCASSWDKRETQYFGPGTRLLVL.

This sequence joins TRBV7-2 and TRBJ1-1; D gene unclear. In germline, CDR1 is SGHTA, CDR2 FQGNSA. Trimming pared 4 bases from V and 6 bases from J, leaving 18 bases between. The CDR3 length is 15 residues. CDR3: CASSSEWGGNPEAFF. For the CDR3, the DNA is TGTGCCAGCAGCTCAGAGTGGGGAGGTAACCCTGAAGCTTTCTTT.

The rearrangement uses TRBV7-3 and TRBJ2-3; TRBD2 matches at 8 bases. The CDR3 runs to 14 residues. The V gene end was trimmed by 4 bases and the J gene end by 0 bases; junction bases not matched to a gene: 0. CDR1 and CDR2 from the germline V gene are SGHTA and FQGTGA. CDR3 nucleotide sequence: TGTGCCAGCAGCTCTAGCGGGAGCACAGATACGCAGTATTTT. It translates to CASSSSGSTDTQYF.

The chain combines TRBV11-2 with TRBJ2-7; 7 nucleotides align to TRBD1. Germline CDR1 reads SGHAT; CDR2 reads FQNNGV. Trimming took 5 bases from V and 6 from J; bases not matched to a gene: 13. The CDR3 length is 15 residues. In DNA, the CDR3 is TGTGCCAGCAGCGTCGAGGGGGCGGCTACTGTCGAGCAGTACTTC. Its protein is CASSVEGAATVEQYF.

This clone was found once. The V gene is TRBV5-1, the J gene TRBJ1-1, with D possibly TRBD1 on 5 matching bases. CDR1 and CDR2 (germline): SGHRS, YFSETQ. There are 15 residues in the CDR3. V lost 0 bases, J lost 6 bases, and 15 bases lay in between. The CDR3 is CASSLGWGKGAEAFF. The CDR3 nucleotides read TGCGCCAGCAGCTTGGGGTGGGGCAAGGGCGCTGAAGCTTTCTTT.

V is TRBV5-1 and J is TRBJ2-1; 9 nucleotides agree with TRBD1. The V gene end was trimmed by 3 bases and the J gene end by 5 bases; junction bases not matched to a gene: 6. This CDR3 has 15 residues. CDR1 is SGHRS and CDR2 is YFSETQ in the germline V gene. CDR3 DNA: TGCGCCAGCAGCTCCGGACAGGGGTCCCACAATGAGCAGTTCTTC. It specifies CASSSGQGSHNEQFF.

This clone was observed a handful of times. CDR3 nucleotides: TGTGCCAGTAGGACATCGACAGGGGCCTACGAGCAGTACTTC. Its translation: CASRTSTGAYEQYF. The chain uses TRBV19 and TRBJ2-7, with TRBD1 matching 8 bases. This CDR3 region has 14 residues. CDR1 LNHDA and CDR2 SQIVND come from the germline V gene (reference sequence). The J segment lost 2 bases and the V segment lost 6 bases, leaving 6 bases of the junction unmatched.

With regard to this clone: This CDR3 is missing its conserved last phenylalanine or tryptophan, likely due to a read error. The chain combines TRBV7-9 with TRBJ1-2; 8 bases align to TRBD1. J lost 2 bases, V lost 5 bases, and 7 bases had no gene match. The CDR3 extends over 15 amino acids. Germline V lookup: CDR1 SEHNR, CDR2 FQNEAQ (reference sequence). This CDR3 reads CASSQLDRDNYGYTL. DNA of the CDR3: TGTGCCAGCAGCCAGTTGGACAGGGACAACTATGGCTACACCCTC.

The CDR3 region is CASSLTGSGLGETQYF. For the CDR3, the DNA is TGCGCCAGCAGCTTGACGGGCTCGGGATTAGGAGAGACCCAGTACTTC. The rearrangement uses TRBV5-1 and TRBJ2-5, with D tentatively TRBD2 (5 bases). Trimming removed 1 base at V and 4 bases at J, with 17 bases between. This CDR3 has 16 amino acids. Germline values: CDR1 SGHRS, CDR2 YFSETQ.

This chain uses TRBV7-8 with TRBJ1-2; 9 bases line up with TRBD1. The J segment lost 4 bases and the V segment lost 5 bases, leaving 11 bases of the junction unmatched. Germline V gene lookup returns CDR1 SGHVS and CDR2 FQNEAQ. The CDR3 has 16 residues. The CDR3 loop reads CASSRDRVLRGYGYTF. CDR3 coding DNA: TGTGCCAGCAGCCGGGACAGGGTTTTGCGTGGCTATGGCTACACCTTC.

This clone was seen a single time. The chain combines TRBV9 with TRBJ1-2; a weak D match, TRBD1 (6 bases). Trimming took 3 bases from V and 0 from J, leaving 12 bases between them. The CDR3 consists of 15 residues. Germline V CDR1 and CDR2: SGDLS, YYNGEE. CDR3 bases: TGTGCCAGCAGCGCCCCAGGGGTAGCTAACTATGGCTACACCTTC. Translation: CASSAPGVANYGYTF. The full variable domain, rest sourced from reference TRBV9 and TRBJ1-2, is DSGVTQTPKHLITATGQRVTLRCSPRSGDLSVYWYQQSLDQGLQFLIQYYNGEERAKGNILERFSAQQFPDLHSELNLSSLELGDSALYFCASSAPGVANYGYTFGSGTRLTVV.

This clone appeared once. The gene calls are TRBV7-6 and TRBJ2-3; 10 bases line up with TRBD2. In germline, CDR1 is SGHVS, CDR2 FNYEAQ. With V trimmed by 4 bases and J by 0 bases, 7 bases remained unmatched. This CDR3 spans 17 amino acids. CDR3 in DNA: TGTGCCAGCAGCTCACTACTAGCGGGACGTAGCACAGATACGCAGTATTTT. It specifies CASSSLLAGRSTDTQYF.